This TCR beta chain was captured by sequencing in a study of cytomegalovirus exposure and HLA in healthy donors. Whole-study results and caveats: TRBV6-2, TRBV6-3 and other indistinguishable V segments were excluded. With further analysis later on, most CMV-associated TCR beta chains appeared HLA-restricted. In a later analysis, specific HLA alleles were associated with 15,000 to 20,000 TCR beta sequences at a 0.05 false discovery rate.

On this clone itself: Its antigen is not identified.

Amplification used 60 Vbeta primers and 13 Jbeta primers. Profiling relied on immunoSEQ multiplex PCR, and the TCRdb table lists in-frame clones only, not all of them. The table has around 58,000 clones, over 70% seen once. The CDR3 covers 14 residues. Germline V gene lookup returns CDR1 ENHRY and CDR2 SYGVKD. The ends lost 3 bases at V and 5 bases at J; junction bases unmatched: 2. This receptor was taken from a male donor in good health and CMV-seropositive. The sequencing input was PBMCs. V usage is TRBV10-3 and J usage is TRBJ2-2; 8 bases agree with TRBD2. CDR3 amino acids: CAISDGGDTGELFF. In DNA, the CDR3 is TGTGCCATCAGTGACGGGGGGGATACCGGGGAGCTGTTTTTT.